Here is one TCR beta chain with its context. This clonotype was observed a handful of times. There is no known antigen for this receptor. It has no much larger one-base neighbor in the sample; base qualities were not kept. The sample belongs to a study of CD8 T cells in ankylosing spondylitis (dated by TCRdb to 2017 to 2019). Regarding the complete study: The study profiled T cell receptor beta repertoires in healthy donors and ankylosing spondylitis patients to find disease-linked TCR variants. Peripheral blood samples were taken, and synovial fluid was additionally collected from ankylosing spondylitis patients. The whole study cohort included some 100 healthy donors and over 20 ankylosing spondylitis patients. Overall study results and their limits: The disease-linked clones were reported to be significantly enriched in matched synovial fluid samples from ankylosing spondylitis patients. A TCR beta motif made up of several highly homologous amino acid variants appeared to be characteristic of blood from ankylosing spondylitis patients. A CD8+ phenotype was shown by the disease-linked clones, which were found at relatively low frequencies in peripheral blood. Some TCR beta motif variants had previously been reported in synovial fluid and blood of reactive arthritis patients, which suggested common disease-initiation mechanisms.

V and J lose 2 bases and 1 base, and a span of 11 bases separates them. The CDR3 holds 15 amino acids from the cysteine to the phenylalanine. Just the 45-base CDR3 DNA is kept, in frame starting at base 1. CDR1 LGHNA and CDR2 YNFKEQ were looked up in the germline V gene. Instrument used: Illumina HiSeq 2500. Quantitative 5'-RACE with molecular barcodes was the method used to prepare the TCR beta libraries. The authors' pipeline ran thus. A new computational method based on a probabilistic model of VDJ rearrangement was used to identify disease-linked TCR variants. TCRdb itself trimmed the public reads at Q25 with fastp, ran MiXCR and retained productive beta chains. One record per CDR3 amino acid sequence lists the most common genes and DNA. TCRdb's processing, not the authors' own work, is the source of the V and J calls. The sample table lists 670,000 or so distinct CDR3 sequences, 15% to 20% of them with a count of one. The top ten constitute about 20% of the sample.

This receptor chain uses TRBV4-2 and TRBJ2-5; no confident D gene assignment can be made. Sequencing was carried out using blood, either unsorted or a sorted T cell fraction (not recorded which). This receptor was obtained from a male donor with ankylosing spondylitis. CDR3 sequence: CASSQPPSVQETQYF. The sequence in DNA is TGTGCCAGCAGCCAACCTCCCTCGGTCCAAGAGACCCAGTACTTC.